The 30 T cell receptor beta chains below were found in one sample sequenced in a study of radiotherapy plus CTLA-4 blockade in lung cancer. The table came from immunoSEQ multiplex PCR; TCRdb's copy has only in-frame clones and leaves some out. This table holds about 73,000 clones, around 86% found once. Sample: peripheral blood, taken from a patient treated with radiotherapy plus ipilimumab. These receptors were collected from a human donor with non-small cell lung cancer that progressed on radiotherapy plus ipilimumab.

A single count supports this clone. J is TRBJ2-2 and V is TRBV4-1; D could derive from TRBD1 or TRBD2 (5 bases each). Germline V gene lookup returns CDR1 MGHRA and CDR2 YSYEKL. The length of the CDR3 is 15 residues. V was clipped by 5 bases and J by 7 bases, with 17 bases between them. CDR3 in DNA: TGCGCCAGCAGCACAGGATCGGACTTCGTCGGGGAGCTGTTTTTT. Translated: CASSTGSDFVGELFF.

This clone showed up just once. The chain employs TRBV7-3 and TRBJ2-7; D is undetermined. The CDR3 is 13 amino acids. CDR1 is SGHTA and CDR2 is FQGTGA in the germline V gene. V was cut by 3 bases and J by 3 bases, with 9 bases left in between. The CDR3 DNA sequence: TGTGCCAGCAGCTTGAGCCCAGGCTACGAGCAGTACTTC. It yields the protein CASSLSPGYEQYF.

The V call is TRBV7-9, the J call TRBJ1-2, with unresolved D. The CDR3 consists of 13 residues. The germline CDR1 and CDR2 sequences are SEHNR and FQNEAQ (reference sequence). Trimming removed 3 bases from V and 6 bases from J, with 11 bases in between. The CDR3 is CASSFEIAHGYTF. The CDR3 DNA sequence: TGTGCCAGCAGCTTCGAGATAGCCCATGGCTACACCTTC.

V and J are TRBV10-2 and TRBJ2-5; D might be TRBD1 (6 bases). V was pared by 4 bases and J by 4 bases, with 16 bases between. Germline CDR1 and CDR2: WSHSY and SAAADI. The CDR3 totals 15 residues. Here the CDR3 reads CASSADRLRGETQYF. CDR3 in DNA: TGCGCCAGCAGTGCCGACAGGCTCCGGGGAGAGACCCAGTACTTC.

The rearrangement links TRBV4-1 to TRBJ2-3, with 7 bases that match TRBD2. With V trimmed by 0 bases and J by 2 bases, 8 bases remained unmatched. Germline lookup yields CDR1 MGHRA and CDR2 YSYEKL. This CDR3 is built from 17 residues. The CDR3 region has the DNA TGCGCCAGCAGCCAAGATCGCCCCAGCGGGATCACAGATACGCAGTATTTT. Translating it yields CASSQDRPSGITDTQYF.

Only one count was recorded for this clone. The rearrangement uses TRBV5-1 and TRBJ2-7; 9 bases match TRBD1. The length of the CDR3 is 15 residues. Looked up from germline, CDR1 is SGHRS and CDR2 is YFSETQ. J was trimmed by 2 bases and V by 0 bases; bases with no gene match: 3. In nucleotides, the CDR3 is TGCGCCAGCAGCTTGGACAGGGGGCCTACCTACGAGCAGTACTTC. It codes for CASSLDRGPTYEQYF.

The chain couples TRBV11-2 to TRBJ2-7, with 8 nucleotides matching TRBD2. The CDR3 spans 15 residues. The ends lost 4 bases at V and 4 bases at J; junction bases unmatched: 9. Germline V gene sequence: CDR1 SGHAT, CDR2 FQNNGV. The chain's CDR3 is CASSSVAGGGYEQYF. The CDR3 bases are TGTGCCAGCAGCTCCGTCGCGGGAGGCGGTTACGAGCAGTACTTC.

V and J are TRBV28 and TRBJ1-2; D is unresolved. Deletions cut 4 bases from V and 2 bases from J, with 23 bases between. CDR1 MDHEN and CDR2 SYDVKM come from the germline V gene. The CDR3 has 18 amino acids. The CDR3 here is CASSSLRRPHFENYGYTF. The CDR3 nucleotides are TGTGCCAGCAGTTCGTTAAGGCGGCCCCATTTCGAGAACTATGGCTACACCTTC.

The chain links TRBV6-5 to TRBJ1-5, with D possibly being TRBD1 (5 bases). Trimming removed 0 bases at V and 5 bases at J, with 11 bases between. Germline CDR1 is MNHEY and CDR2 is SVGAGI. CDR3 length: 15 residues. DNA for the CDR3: TGTGCCAGCAGTTACTCAGGGGAGAGCTATCAGCCCCAGCATTTT. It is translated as CASSYSGESYQPQHF.

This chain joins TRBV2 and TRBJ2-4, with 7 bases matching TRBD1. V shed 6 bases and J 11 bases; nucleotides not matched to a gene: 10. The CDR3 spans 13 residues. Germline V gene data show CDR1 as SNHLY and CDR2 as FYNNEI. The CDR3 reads CASRGQDLGVQYF. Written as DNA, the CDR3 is TGTGCCAGCAGAGGACAGGATCTTGGAGTTCAGTACTTC. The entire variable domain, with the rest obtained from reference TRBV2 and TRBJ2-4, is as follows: EPEVTQTPSHQVTQMGQEVILRCVPISNHLYFYWYRQILGQKVEFLVSFYNNEISEKSEIFDDQFSVERPDGSNFTLKIRSTKLEDSAMYFCASRGQDLGVQYFGAGTRLSVL.

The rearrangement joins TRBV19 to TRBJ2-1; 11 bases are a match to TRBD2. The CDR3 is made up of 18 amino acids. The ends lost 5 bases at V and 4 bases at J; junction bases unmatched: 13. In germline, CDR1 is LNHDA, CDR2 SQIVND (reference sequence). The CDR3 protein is CASSSSRGLAGGYNEQFF. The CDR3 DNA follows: TGTGCCAGTAGTTCATCGCGGGGGCTAGCGGGAGGTTACAATGAGCAGTTCTTC.

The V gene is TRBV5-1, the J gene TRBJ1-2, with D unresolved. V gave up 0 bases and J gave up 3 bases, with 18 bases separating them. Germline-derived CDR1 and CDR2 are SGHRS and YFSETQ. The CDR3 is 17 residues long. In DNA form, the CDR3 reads TGCGCCAGCAGCTTGGTGGCTTCCGGAGGAGGTGACTATGGCTACACCTTC. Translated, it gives CASSLVASGGGDYGYTF. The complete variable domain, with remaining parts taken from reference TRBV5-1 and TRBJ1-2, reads KAGVTQTPRYLIKTRGQQVTLSCSPISGHRSVSWYQQTPGQGLQFLFEYFSETQRNKGNFPGRFSGRQFSNSRSEMNVSTLELGDSALYLCASSLVASGGGDYGYTFGSGTRLTVV.

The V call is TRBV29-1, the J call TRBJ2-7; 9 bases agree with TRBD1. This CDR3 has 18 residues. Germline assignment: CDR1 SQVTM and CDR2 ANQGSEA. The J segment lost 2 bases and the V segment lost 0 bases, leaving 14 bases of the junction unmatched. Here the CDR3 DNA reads TGCAGCGTTGAAGACTCCGGGACAGGGAATCCTAGCCCCTACGAGCAGTACGTC. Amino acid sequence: CSVEDSGTGNPSPYEQYV.

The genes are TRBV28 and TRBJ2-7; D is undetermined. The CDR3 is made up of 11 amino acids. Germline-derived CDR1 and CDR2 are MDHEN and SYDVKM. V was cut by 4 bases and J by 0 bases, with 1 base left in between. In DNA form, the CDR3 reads TGTGCCAGCAGTTACTCCTACGAGCAGTACTTC. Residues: CASSYSYEQYF.

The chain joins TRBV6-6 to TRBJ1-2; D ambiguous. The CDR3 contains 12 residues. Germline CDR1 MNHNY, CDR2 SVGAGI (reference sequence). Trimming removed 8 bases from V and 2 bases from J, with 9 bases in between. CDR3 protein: CASHLGNYGYTF. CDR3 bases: TGTGCCAGCCATCTGGGGAACTATGGCTACACCTTC.

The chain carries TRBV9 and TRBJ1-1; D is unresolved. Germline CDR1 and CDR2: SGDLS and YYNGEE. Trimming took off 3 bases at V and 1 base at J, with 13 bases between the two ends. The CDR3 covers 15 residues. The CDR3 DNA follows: TGTGCCAGCAGCGCCGGACTCACAGAGAACACTGAAGCTTTCTTT. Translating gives CASSAGLTENTEAFF.

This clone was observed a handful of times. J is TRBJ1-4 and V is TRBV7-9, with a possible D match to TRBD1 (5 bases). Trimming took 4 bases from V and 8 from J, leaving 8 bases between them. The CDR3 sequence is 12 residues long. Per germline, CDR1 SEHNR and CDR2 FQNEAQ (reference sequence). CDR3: CASSSGNEKLFF. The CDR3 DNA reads TGTGCCAGCAGCTCAGGGAACGAAAAACTGTTTTTT.

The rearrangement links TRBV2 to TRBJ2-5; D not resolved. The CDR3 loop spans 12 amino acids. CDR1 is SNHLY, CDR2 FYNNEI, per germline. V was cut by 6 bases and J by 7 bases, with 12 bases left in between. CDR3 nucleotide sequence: TGTGCCAGCAGCACCCTGGAAAGGACCCAGTACTTC. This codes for CASSTLERTQYF.

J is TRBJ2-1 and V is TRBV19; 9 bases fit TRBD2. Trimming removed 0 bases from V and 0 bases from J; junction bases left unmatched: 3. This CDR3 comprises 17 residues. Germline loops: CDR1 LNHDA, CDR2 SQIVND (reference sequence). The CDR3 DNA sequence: TGTGCCAGTAGTATAGATAGCGGGAGCTTCTCCTACAATGAGCAGTTCTTC. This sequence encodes CASSIDSGSFSYNEQFF. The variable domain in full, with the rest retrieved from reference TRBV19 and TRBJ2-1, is DGGITQSPKYLFRKEGQNVTLSCEQNLNHDAMYWYRQDPGQGLRLIYYSQIVNDFQKGDIAEGYSVSREKKESFPLTVTSAQKNPTAFYLCASSIDSGSFSYNEQFFGPGTRLTVL.

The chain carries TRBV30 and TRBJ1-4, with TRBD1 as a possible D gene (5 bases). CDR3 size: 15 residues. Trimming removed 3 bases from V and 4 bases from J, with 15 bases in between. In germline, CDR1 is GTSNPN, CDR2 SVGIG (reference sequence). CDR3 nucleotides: TGTGCCTGGAGGCGCAAGGGACCGATTAATGAAAAACTGTTTTTT. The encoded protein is CAWRRKGPINEKLFF.

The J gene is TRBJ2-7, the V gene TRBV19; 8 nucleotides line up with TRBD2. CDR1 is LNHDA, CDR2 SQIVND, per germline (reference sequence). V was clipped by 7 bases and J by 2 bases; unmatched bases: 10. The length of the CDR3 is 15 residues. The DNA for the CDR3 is TGTGCCAGTACGGGAGGGGACGGGACGACCTACGAGCAGTACTTC. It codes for CASTGGDGTTYEQYF.

CDR3 nucleotides: TGTGCCAGCAGCGACAGGGTGTACCAAGAGACCCAGTACTTC. This encodes CASSDRVYQETQYF. The chain uses TRBV6-5 and TRBJ2-5, with 7 nucleotides matching TRBD1. Germline V gene lookup returns CDR1 MNHEY and CDR2 SVGAGI. This CDR3 spans 14 amino acids. The J segment lost 0 bases and the V segment lost 6 bases, leaving 4 bases of the junction unmatched.

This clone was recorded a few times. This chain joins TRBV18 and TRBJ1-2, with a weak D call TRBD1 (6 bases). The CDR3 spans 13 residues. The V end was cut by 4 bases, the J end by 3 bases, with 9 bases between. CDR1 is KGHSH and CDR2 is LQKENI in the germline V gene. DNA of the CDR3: TGTGCCAGCTCACTAGCAGGGGACTATGGCTACACCTTC. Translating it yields CASSLAGDYGYTF.

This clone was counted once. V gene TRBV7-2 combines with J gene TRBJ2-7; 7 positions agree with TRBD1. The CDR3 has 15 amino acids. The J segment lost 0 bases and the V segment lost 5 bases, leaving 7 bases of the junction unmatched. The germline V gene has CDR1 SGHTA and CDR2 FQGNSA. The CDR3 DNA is TGTGCCAGCAGCAAGCACGGGACAGTCTCCTACGAGCAGTACTTC. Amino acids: CASSKHGTVSYEQYF.

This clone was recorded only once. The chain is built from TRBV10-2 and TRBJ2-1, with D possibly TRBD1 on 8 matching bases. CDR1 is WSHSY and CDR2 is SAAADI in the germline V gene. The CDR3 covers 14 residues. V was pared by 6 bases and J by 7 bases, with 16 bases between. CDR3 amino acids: CASSLDRGGNEQFF. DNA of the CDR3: TGCGCCAGCAGCCTCGACAGGGGAGGGAATGAGCAGTTCTTC.

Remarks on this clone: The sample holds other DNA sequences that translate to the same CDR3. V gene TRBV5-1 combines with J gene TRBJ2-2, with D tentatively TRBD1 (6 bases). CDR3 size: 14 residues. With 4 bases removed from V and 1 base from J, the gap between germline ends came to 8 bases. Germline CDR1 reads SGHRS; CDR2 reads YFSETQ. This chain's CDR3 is CASSPGQNTGELFF. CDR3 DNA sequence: TGCGCCAGCAGCCCGGGACAGAACACCGGGGAGCTGTTTTTT.

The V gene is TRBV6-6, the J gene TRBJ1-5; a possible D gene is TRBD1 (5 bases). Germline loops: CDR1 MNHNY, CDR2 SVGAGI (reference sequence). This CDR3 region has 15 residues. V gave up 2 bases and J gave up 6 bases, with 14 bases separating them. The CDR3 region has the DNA TGTGCCAGCAGTTACCAGGGTAGGGTCGGTCAGCCCCAGCATTTT. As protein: CASSYQGRVGQPQHF.

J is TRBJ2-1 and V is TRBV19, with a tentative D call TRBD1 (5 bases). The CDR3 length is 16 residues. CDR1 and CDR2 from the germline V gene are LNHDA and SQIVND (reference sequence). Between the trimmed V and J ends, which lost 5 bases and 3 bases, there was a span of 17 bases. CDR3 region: CASSLAPQRGYNEQFF. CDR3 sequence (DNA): TGTGCCAGTAGTTTGGCGCCCCAAAGGGGCTACAATGAGCAGTTCTTC.

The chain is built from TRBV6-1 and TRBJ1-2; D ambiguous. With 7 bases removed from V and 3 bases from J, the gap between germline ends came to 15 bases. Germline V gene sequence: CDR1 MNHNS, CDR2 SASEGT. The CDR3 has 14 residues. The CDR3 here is CASTRPGFYYGYTF. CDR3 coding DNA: TGTGCCAGCACCCGACCGGGTTTCTACTATGGCTACACCTTC.

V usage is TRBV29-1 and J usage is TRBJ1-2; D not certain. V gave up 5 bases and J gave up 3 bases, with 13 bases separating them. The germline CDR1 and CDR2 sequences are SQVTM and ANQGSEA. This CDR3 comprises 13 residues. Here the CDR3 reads CSVRRRSDYGYTF. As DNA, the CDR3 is TGCAGCGTTAGAAGGCGCAGTGACTATGGCTACACCTTC.